Reported below is one T cell receptor (beta chain). Its antigen is currently unknown. This entry comes from a study of vaccination effects on CD4 cells after COVID-19. The CDR3 totals 16 residues. Losses at the gene ends were 1 base for V and 0 bases for J; bases not matched to a gene: 4. Germline assignment: CDR1 SGHRS and CDR2 YFSETQ. Repertoires were generated with immunoSEQ multiplex PCR, while TCRdb's copy carries only in-frame clones and drops some. The sample records tens of thousands of clones, roughly two thirds being singletons. Ahead of sequencing, the ViraFEST assay grew antigen-specific CD4+ T cells using viral peptide pools. Isolation of CD4+ T cells took place after 10 days of culture. According to the study, vaccine recipients showed no prior SARS-CoV-2 infection and negative nucleocapsid antibodies. Supplemented with about 10 IU/ml IL-2 and 9.5 to 10 ug/ml peptides, 2 million to 2.5 million PBMC per well were kept in culture. Both day 3 and day 7 saw half the medium replaced with IL-2 medium.

Study-wide findings and caveats: The study got few convalescent patients and did not collect any early post-infection timepoints. Substantial clonal contraction characterized both infection- and vaccine-induced clones late after vaccination.

The receptor was derived from a human donor who received a COVID-19 vaccine. The V call is TRBV5-1, the J call TRBJ1-3; 7 bases map to TRBD1. The source was CD4+ T cells from PBMCs cultured with SARS-CoV-2 spike peptides, collected before COVID-19 vaccination. CDR3 sequence: CASSLSTGSSGNTIYF. CDR3 bases: TGCGCCAGCAGCTTGTCGACAGGGAGCTCTGGAAACACCATATATTTT.